This T cell receptor beta chain was identified in a study of cytomegalovirus exposure and HLA in healthy donors. CDR3 length: 15 residues. J was trimmed by 4 bases and V by 4 bases; bases with no gene match: 8. Germline V gives CDR1 SGHNT, CDR2 YYREEE (reference sequence). The donors (healthy individuals) were bone marrow donors. Notes on this clone: Its antigen is currently unknown.

Notes on the study in general: A prior analysis recorded that most TCR beta V segments were productive about 87% or about 30% of the time. A link between a missense DCLRE1C variant and TCR beta V- and J-gene trimming emerged from a later analysis.

The primer mix had 60 Vbeta and 13 Jbeta primers. Under the authors' procedure: The authors later counted about 80 million unique TCR beta chains, some 10 million of them shared. Produced via immunoSEQ multiplex PCR; TCRdb's table is partial and in-frame only. V and J calls and clone size are as listed in that table; D and trimming were resolved from the DNA. The sample holds about 96,000 clones, roughly 74% seen once. This chain joins TRBV5-4 and TRBJ2-1, with 7 bases that match TRBD1. This clonotype was sampled from an older woman in good health and CMV-seropositive. The specimen sequenced was PBMCs. The CDR3 bases are TGTGCCAGCAGCGTGGACAGGTTCGCGTACAATGAGCAGTTCTTC. It codes for CASSVDRFAYNEQFF.